Listed here are 7 T cell receptor beta chains from one sample, sequenced in a study of control samples from healthy donors and cancer patients. Profiled with immunoSEQ multiplex PCR; TCRdb holds only in-frame clones, not every one. The sample shows 85,000 to 100,000 clones, 85% to 95% of them seen only once. The sample consisted of blood. All receptors come from a man younger than 35 in good health.

The gene calls are TRBV7-9 and TRBJ1-4, with 7 bases aligning to TRBD1. CDR1 is SEHNR and CDR2 is FQNEAQ in the germline V gene (reference sequence). After removal of 5 bases from V and 4 bases from J, the junction contained 7 bases not matched to a gene. The CDR3 extends over 15 amino acids. The CDR3, as DNA: TGTGCCAGCAGCCTTCGGGACAGATATAATGAAAAACTGTTTTTT. This encodes CASSLRDRYNEKLFF.

The rearrangement joins TRBV4-1 to TRBJ1-1; possible D gene TRBD1, 5 bases. Germline loops: CDR1 MGHRA, CDR2 YSYEKL. The V end was cut by 0 bases, the J end by 5 bases, with 7 bases between. The CDR3 extends over 13 amino acids. CDR3 bases: TGCGCCAGCAGCCAAGAAAGACAGACTGAAGCTTTCTTT. This translates into CASSQERQTEAFF.

The chain recombines TRBV5-4 with TRBJ2-7; 7 bases line up with TRBD2. Per the germline V gene, CDR1 is SGHNT and CDR2 is YYREEE (reference sequence). The trim removed 5 bases at V and 6 bases at J, leaving 11 bases unmatched. The CDR3 covers 14 residues. CDR3 DNA: TGTGCCAGCAGTTCCGTGGATAGCGGGCCCGAGCAGTACTTC. Amino acid sequence: CASSSVDSGPEQYF.

The chain carries TRBV20-1 and TRBJ2-2; D perhaps matches TRBD2 (5 bases). The CDR3 sequence is 14 residues long. The ends were cut back, 3 bases at V and 6 bases at J, with 14 bases in the middle. CDR1 is DFQATT and CDR2 is SNEGSKA in the germline V gene (reference sequence). CDR3 nucleotides: TGCAGTGCTAGTCCCTCACTAGTCCCCGGGGAGCTGTTTTTT. Amino acids: CSASPSLVPGELFF.

The chain carries TRBV5-4 and TRBJ2-7; 9 bases line up with TRBD1. Unmatched junction bases numbered 9, after V lost 0 bases and J lost 5 bases. The germline gives CDR1 SGHNT, CDR2 YYREEE (reference sequence). This CDR3 spans 16 amino acids. CDR3 region: CASSLGVRGQGDEQYF. CDR3 bases: TGTGCCAGCAGCTTGGGGGTGAGGGGACAGGGTGACGAGCAGTACTTC.

This rearrangement joins TRBV30 to TRBJ2-3; D not certain. Trimming removed 5 bases from V and 4 bases from J, with 13 bases in between. The CDR3 length is 13 residues. Germline V lookup: CDR1 GTSNPN, CDR2 SVGIG (reference sequence). The CDR3 DNA follows: TGTGCCTGGGGTAGAGATGGGGCAGATACGCAGTATTTT. Its translation is CAWGRDGADTQYF.

This chain links TRBV2 with TRBJ1-4, with unresolved D. Germline CDR1 reads SNHLY; CDR2 reads FYNNEI. CDR3 size: 14 residues. Trimming stripped 1 base from V and 7 bases from J, with 10 bases between. CDR3 in amino acids: CASSEDPLGEKLFF. As DNA, the CDR3 is TGTGCCAGCAGTGAAGACCCGCTGGGTGAAAAACTGTTTTTT. Together with reference TRBV2 and TRBJ1-4, the CDR3 gives the full variable domain: EPEVTQTPSHQVTQMGQEVILRCVPISNHLYFYWYRQILGQKVEFLVSFYNNEISEKSEIFDDQFSVERPDGSNFTLKIRSTKLEDSAMYFCASSEDPLGEKLFFGSGTQLSVL.